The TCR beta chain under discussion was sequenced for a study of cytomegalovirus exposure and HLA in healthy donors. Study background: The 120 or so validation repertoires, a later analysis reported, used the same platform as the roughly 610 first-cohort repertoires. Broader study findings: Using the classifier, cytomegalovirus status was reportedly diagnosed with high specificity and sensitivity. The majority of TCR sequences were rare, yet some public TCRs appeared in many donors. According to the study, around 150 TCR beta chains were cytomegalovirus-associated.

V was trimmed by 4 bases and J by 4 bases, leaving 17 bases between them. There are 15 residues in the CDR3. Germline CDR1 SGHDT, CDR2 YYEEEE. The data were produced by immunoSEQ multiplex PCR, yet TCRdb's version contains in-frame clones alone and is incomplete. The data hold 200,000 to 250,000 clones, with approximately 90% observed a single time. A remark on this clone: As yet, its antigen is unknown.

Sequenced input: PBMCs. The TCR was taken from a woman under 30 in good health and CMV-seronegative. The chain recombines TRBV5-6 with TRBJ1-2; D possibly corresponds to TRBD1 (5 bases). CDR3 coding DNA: TGTGCCAGCAGCCCCGGACACCGATGGGCCTATGGCTACACCTTC. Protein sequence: CASSPGHRWAYGYTF.